This T cell receptor (beta chain) stems from a study of blood T cell repertoires in COVID-19. As for the study in general: T cells, B-cell-depleted T cells, or PBMCs provided the cDNA or gDNA that served as material.

Everyone who took part was roughly 18 to 100 years old, and they came from about two dozen US areas. Comment on this clone: Other DNA sequences of this sample code for an identical CDR3.

V was clipped by 4 bases and J by 2 bases; unmatched bases: 3. CDR1 LNHDA and CDR2 SQIVND come from the germline V gene (reference sequence). The CDR3 is made up of 15 amino acids. TCRdb's table, derived via immunoSEQ multiplex PCR, lists solely in-frame clones and lacks some. This repertoire shows 300,000 to 400,000 clones, roughly 88% found once; its top ten account for over 0.9%. The source is a woman aged 30 to 39 with acute COVID-19. Sequenced input: PBMCs or T cells enriched from blood (not recorded which). This chain connects TRBV19 to TRBJ1-3; 9 positions agree with TRBD1. DNA of the CDR3: TGTGCCAGTAGTAGAACAGGGGGCCCTGGAAACACCATATATTTT. It specifies CASSRTGGPGNTIYF. The variable domain in full, completed from reference TRBV19 and TRBJ1-3, reads DGGITQSPKYLFRKEGQNVTLSCEQNLNHDAMYWYRQDPGQGLRLIYYSQIVNDFQKGDIAEGYSVSREKKESFPLTVTSAQKNPTAFYLCASSRTGGPGNTIYFGEGSWLTVV.